This entry lists 20 T cell receptor beta chains sequenced from one sample in a study of T cell repertoires in cytomegalovirus infection. What these receptors recognize is not known. MiXCR was run by TCRdb on the reads, yielding one entry per CDR3 protein. The sample shows around 230,000 distinct CDR3 sequences, roughly 34% of them seen only once. Sequenced material: CD8+ T cells from cultured PBMCs, taken from culture after CMV antigen stimulation. These receptors were taken from a human donor in good health (CMV status not recorded). Some clones in this sample may be carry-over from other donors' samples.

The V gene is TRBV27, the J gene TRBJ1-4; tentatively, D is TRBD1 (6 bases). The V end was cut by 4 bases, the J end by 5 bases, with 14 bases between. The germline V gene has CDR1 MNHEY and CDR2 SMNVEV (reference sequence). This CDR3 spans 15 amino acids. The CDR3 protein is CASSSLQGQNEKLFF. CDR3 DNA sequence: TGTGCCAGCAGTTCCCTACAGGGTCAAAATGAAAAACTGTTTTTT.

The V gene is TRBV19, the J gene TRBJ2-2; 7 nucleotides align to TRBD1. The V segment lost 10 bases and the J segment 4 bases; nucleotides outside the gene matches: 6. Looked up from germline, CDR1 is LNHDA and CDR2 is SQIVND (reference sequence). There are 13 residues in the CDR3. CDR3 coding DNA: TGTGCCATTAGAGGGGGCTTCACCGGGGAGCTGTTTTTT. Protein sequence: CAIRGGFTGELFF.

V gene TRBV7-2 combines with J gene TRBJ2-3; TRBD2 matches at 8 bases. Losses at the gene ends were 2 bases for V and 2 bases for J; bases not matched to a gene: 3. This CDR3 region has 15 residues. Germline CDR1 reads SGHTA; CDR2 reads FQGNSA. CDR3 region: CASSLSGSYTDTQYF. CDR3 in DNA: TGTGCCAGCAGCTTAAGCGGGAGCTACACAGATACGCAGTATTTT.

This clonotype has just a few counts. V is TRBV20-1 and J is TRBJ2-3, with 11 bases that match TRBD1. The CDR3 runs 14 residues. With V trimmed by 5 bases and J by 4 bases, 5 bases remained unmatched. Per germline, CDR1 DFQATT and CDR2 SNEGSKA (reference sequence). The CDR3 bases are TGCAGTGCTCGGACAGGGGGCTCGGCAGATACGCAGTATTTT. Protein product: CSARTGGSADTQYF.

This chain connects TRBV15 to TRBJ1-2; a weak D match, TRBD1 (6 bases). V lost 6 bases to trimming and J lost 5 bases, with 13 bases between them. CDR1 and CDR2 from the germline V gene are LNHNV and YYDKDF (reference sequence). This CDR3 has 13 residues. CDR3 sequence: CATRSTGNYGYTF. CDR3 nucleotide sequence: TGTGCCACCAGATCCACAGGGAATTATGGCTACACCTTC.

This clonotype was counted ten times or more. V and J are TRBV7-6 and TRBJ2-1; no firm D call. CDR1 and CDR2 (germline): SGHVS, FNYEAQ. This CDR3 region has 13 residues. V was shortened by 0 bases and J by 7 bases, with 7 bases between the two germline ends. This chain's CDR3 is CASSLAPANEQFF. CDR3 in DNA: TGTGCCAGCAGCTTAGCGCCCGCGAATGAGCAGTTCTTC. Combining the CDR3 with reference TRBV7-6 and TRBJ2-1 gives the whole variable domain GAGVSQSPRYKVTKRGQDVALRCDPISGHVSLYWYRQALGQGPEFLTYFNYEAQQDKSGLPNDRFSAERPEGSISTLTIQRTEQRDSAMYRCASSLAPANEQFFGPGTRLTVL.

This clonotype was found a few times. The V call is TRBV27, the J call TRBJ2-2; 8 bases are a match to TRBD1. Trimming cost V 5 bases and J 3 bases; bases outside gene matches: 2. Germline V gene lookup returns CDR1 MNHEY and CDR2 SMNVEV (reference sequence). This CDR3 has 14 residues. The CDR3 nucleotides are TGTGCCAGCAGTCCGGGACAGGACACCGGGGAGCTGTTTTTT. It codes for CASSPGQDTGELFF.

This clonotype has ten or more counts. The rearrangement links TRBV7-4 to TRBJ2-2, with D possibly matching TRBD2 (5 bases). With 0 bases removed from V and 0 bases from J, the gap between germline ends came to 8 bases. CDR3 length equals 16 residues. In germline, CDR1 is SGHVT, CDR2 SQSDAQ. CDR3 region: CASSLAGSANTGELFF. The DNA for the CDR3 is TGTGCCAGCAGCTTAGCGGGGAGTGCGAACACCGGGGAGCTGTTTTTT.

This clonotype has only a few counts. The CDR3 DNA follows: TGTGCCAGCAGGCCGGGACTAGCGGGAGTGTACAATGAGCAGTTCTTC. It codes for CASRPGLAGVYNEQFF. The chain combines TRBV7-9 with TRBJ2-1; 14 nucleotides align to TRBD2. Germline CDR1 and CDR2: SEHNR and FQNEAQ (reference sequence). The CDR3 consists of 16 residues. Trimming cost V 6 bases and J 4 bases; bases outside gene matches: 5.

The V and J genes are TRBV4-1 and TRBJ2-1; D gene ambiguous. Between the trimmed V and J ends, which lost 1 base and 14 bases, there was a span of 21 bases. The CDR3 consists of 15 residues. Germline V CDR1 and CDR2: MGHRA, YSYEKL. The CDR3 nucleotides read TGCGCCAGCAGCCAAGTGACGCCGACCCCGGGTGGCAAGTTCTTC. Amino acid sequence: CASSQVTPTPGGKFF.

The V gene is TRBV6-6, the J gene TRBJ2-6; D possibly corresponds to TRBD2 (5 bases). CDR1 is MNHNY, CDR2 SVGAGI, per germline (reference sequence). The CDR3 length is 15 residues. Trimming took 7 bases from V and 4 from J, leaving 14 bases between them. CDR3 bases: TGTGCCAGCATTTCCCGGGGAAGAGGGGCCAACGTCCTGACTTTC. Translation gives CASISRGRGANVLTF.

This clonotype appeared a few times. V and J are TRBV7-9 and TRBJ1-5; TRBD1 aligns across 10 bases. V gave up 5 bases and J gave up 5 bases; unmatched junction bases: 6. Germline values: CDR1 SEHNR, CDR2 FQNEAQ (reference sequence). The CDR3 is 15 residues long. CDR3 in DNA: TGTGCCAGCAGCCCACCCGGGACAGGGGATCAGCCCCAGCATTTT. It yields the protein CASSPPGTGDQPQHF.

In this sample, this clonotype turned up a few times. This chain links TRBV6-5 with TRBJ1-1, with D maybe TRBD1 (6 bases). Trimming took off 4 bases at V and 4 bases at J, with 13 bases between the two ends. This CDR3 is built from 14 residues. Germline V gives CDR1 MNHEY, CDR2 SVGAGI. The DNA of the CDR3 is TGTGCCAGCAGTTTCAGGGGTTCGACCACTGAAGCTTTCTTT. Amino acid sequence: CASSFRGSTTEAFF.

This clonotype has only a few counts. The chain links TRBV28 to TRBJ2-1; D perhaps matches TRBD2 (5 bases). V lost 3 bases and J 7 bases, leaving 10 bases between the germline ends. The CDR3 extends over 13 amino acids. Germline V lookup: CDR1 MDHEN, CDR2 SYDVKM. The CDR3 bases are TGTGCCAGCAGTTTCAGACCGGGGAATGAGCAGTTCTTC. Protein product: CASSFRPGNEQFF.

The CDR3 coding sequence is TGTGCCAGCAGTTACGGGCGGGGCGGGCTAAATGAGCAGTTCTTC. Protein sequence: CASSYGRGGLNEQFF. This rearrangement joins TRBV6-5 to TRBJ2-1; the D gene is possibly TRBD2 (6 bases). CDR1 is MNHEY, CDR2 SVGAGI, per germline. The CDR3 length is 15 residues. V was cut by 2 bases and J by 7 bases, with 15 bases left in between.

This clonotype was observed a single time. This chain connects TRBV6-6 to TRBJ2-2; D uncertain. The germline V gene has CDR1 MNHNY and CDR2 SVGAGI (reference sequence). The CDR3 has 11 amino acids. Trimming removed 7 bases from V and 3 bases from J, with 3 bases in between. The CDR3 sequence is CASTHTGELFF. The CDR3 DNA reads as TGTGCCAGCACACACACCGGGGAGCTGTTTTTT.

This clonotype was counted a few times. CDR3 sequence: CASSSGYNSPLHF. The DNA for the CDR3 is TGTGCCAGCAGTTCGGGGTATAATTCACCCCTCCACTTT. The V and J genes are TRBV27 and TRBJ1-6; D gene unclear. Between the trimmed V and J ends, which lost 4 bases and 4 bases, there was a span of 5 bases. The germline CDR1 and CDR2 sequences are MNHEY and SMNVEV (reference sequence). The CDR3 totals 13 residues.

This clonotype was recorded a few times. This chain uses TRBV27 with TRBJ2-3, with D possibly TRBD1 on 7 matching bases. This CDR3 has 14 amino acids. Looked up from germline, CDR1 is MNHEY and CDR2 is SMNVEV (reference sequence). V was cut by 4 bases and J by 3 bases, with 11 bases left in between. Written as DNA, the CDR3 is TGTGCCAGCAGTTACAGGGGAGGAACAGATACGCAGTATTTT. It yields the protein CASSYRGGTDTQYF.

The chain employs TRBV28 and TRBJ2-7; TRBD2 might be the D (5 bases). CDR1 MDHEN and CDR2 SYDVKM come from the germline V gene. Trimming cost V 2 bases and J 4 bases, with 18 bases left between them. The CDR3 loop spans 16 amino acids. The CDR3, as DNA: TGTGCCAGCAGTTTAAAAGTTAGACGACTACGATACGAGCAGTACTTC. It encodes CASSLKVRRLRYEQYF. The entire variable domain, with the rest obtained from reference TRBV28 and TRBJ2-7, is as follows: DVKVTQSSRYLVKRTGEKVFLECVQDMDHENMFWYRQDPGLGLRLIYFSYDVKMKEKGDIPEGYSVSREKKERFSLILESASTNQTSMYLCASSLKVRRLRYEQYFGPGTRLTVT.

The genes are TRBV7-4 and TRBJ1-1; D is ambiguous. V gave up 4 bases and J gave up 8 bases, with 11 bases separating them. The CDR3 length is 12 residues. Germline values: CDR1 SGHVT, CDR2 SQSDAQ. The CDR3 spells CASSSDRREAFF. CDR3 DNA sequence: TGTGCCAGCAGCTCGGACCGGCGGGAAGCTTTCTTT.